These T cell receptor beta chains were read from a single sample in a study of OX40 agonist ivuxolimab in advanced cancers. Sequenced by immunoSEQ multiplex PCR; TCRdb stores in-frame clones only, minus some. Among tens of thousands of clones listed, under 90% were seen once. Here the sequenced sample was CD4+ or CD8+ T cells sorted from blood, taken in a trial of the OX40 agonist ivuxolimab. All receptors derive from an adult with an advanced solid tumor such as melanoma, head and neck, liver or kidney cancer. CDR3s include the opening cysteine and the closing phenylalanine or tryptophan. Each record gives: V gene, J gene, clone size, D gene, CDR3 protein, CDR3 DNA. The D gene is left open where the match is weak. Clone size, where shown, is once, few, many, or a class for clones that have expanded.

TRBV5-1	TRBJ2-5	.	TRBD1	CASSPSTGGRETQYF	TGCGCCAGCAGCCCCTCAACAGGGGGCCGGGAGACCCAGTACTTC
TRBV6-5	TRBJ1-1	.	.	CASSYRRGEAFF	TGTGCCAGCAGTTACCGTCGGGGTGAAGCTTTCTTT
TRBV9	TRBJ1-5	.	TRBD1	CASSRQGDDQPQHF	TGTGCCAGCAGCAGACAGGGGGATGATCAGCCCCAGCATTTT
TRBV5-4	TRBJ2-1	.	.	CASSSTADRNEQFF	TGTGCCAGCAGCTCCACGGCCGACAGAAATGAGCAGTTCTTC
TRBV6-5	TRBJ2-1	.	TRBD2	CASSYSGTSGSNEQFF	TGTGCCAGCAGTTACTCCGGGACTAGCGGGAGTAATGAGCAGTTCTTC
TRBV6-5	TRBJ2-7	.	TRBD2	CASSGTSGSYEQYF	TGTGCCAGCAGCGGGACTAGCGGGAGTTACGAGCAGTACTTC
TRBV6-1	TRBJ2-5	.	.	CASSVGSQETQYF	TGTGCCAGCAGCGTAGGAAGCCAAGAGACCCAGTACTTC
TRBV11-2	TRBJ1-4	.	.	CASSPAPNEKLFF	TGTGCCAGCAGCCCGGCCCCAAATGAAAAACTGTTTTTT
TRBV19	TRBJ1-5	.	TRBD1	CASSVGTVESQPQHF	TGTGCCAGTAGTGTCGGGACAGTAGAAAGTCAGCCCCAGCATTTT
TRBV6-1	TRBJ2-1	.	TRBD2	CASSGGSRSYNEQFF	TGTGCCAGCAGTGGCGGGAGTCGCTCCTACAATGAGCAGTTCTTC
TRBV11-3	TRBJ2-7	.	.	CASSLMSDSYEQYF	TGTGCCAGCAGCTTAATGTCAGATTCATACGAGCAGTACTTC
TRBV11-2	TRBJ1-2	.	.	CASSRAGGLHYGYTF	TGTGCCAGCAGCAGGGCGGGGGGTCTTCACTATGGCTACACCTTC
TRBV10-2	TRBJ2-2	.	TRBD2	CASSLQRENTGELFF	TGCGCCAGCAGTCTCCAGCGGGAGAACACCGGGGAGCTGTTTTTT
TRBV21-1	TRBJ2-5	.	.	CASRHRTGRETQYF	TGTGCCAGCAGGCACAGGACAGGACGAGAGACCCAGTACTTC
TRBV13	TRBJ2-3	.	TRBD1	CASSFGQDMYTQYF	TGTGCCAGCAGCTTCGGACAGGACATGTATACGCAGTATTTT
TRBV5-4	TRBJ1-1	.	TRBD1	CASSLARGIMNTEAFF	TGTGCCAGCAGCTTGGCCAGGGGGATTATGAACACTGAAGCTTTCTTT
TRBV20-1	TRBJ1-2	.	TRBD1	CSAWTGSGYTF	TGCAGTGCTTGGACAGGGTCTGGCTACACCTTC
TRBV7-2	TRBJ2-7	.	.	CASSPSQGPNEQYF	TGTGCCAGCAGCCCATCACAGGGACCAAACGAGCAGTACTTC
TRBV5-1	TRBJ2-5	.	.	CASRVSGIQETQYF	TGCGCCAGCAGGGTTAGCGGAATCCAAGAGACCCAGTACTTC
TRBV19	TRBJ1-5	few	TRBD1	CASSRARQGADQPQHF	TGTGCCAGTAGTAGAGCCCGACAGGGAGCCGATCAGCCCCAGCATTTT
TRBV2	TRBJ2-3	.	.	CASSEIWQGPDTQYF	TGTGCCAGCAGTGAAATTTGGCAGGGCCCAGATACGCAGTATTTT
TRBV5-1	TRBJ2-3	.	.	CASSLGGLSSTDTQYF	TGCGCCAGCAGCTTGGGGGGACTGAGCAGCACAGATACGCAGTATTTT
TRBV11-1	TRBJ2-2	.	TRBD2	CASSLGKLAGAGTGELFF	TGTGCCAGCAGCTTAGGGAAACTAGCGGGAGCAGGCACCGGGGAGCTGTTTTTT
TRBV9	TRBJ2-2	.	TRBD1	CASSVAVTGDGELFF	TGTGCCAGCAGCGTAGCAGTGACAGGGGACGGGGAGCTGTTTTTT
TRBV28	TRBJ2-3	.	TRBD2	CASSLPLAGTDTQYF	TGTGCCAGCAGTTTGCCCCTAGCGGGGACAGATACGCAGTATTTT
TRBV27	TRBJ1-5	few	.	CASSPAMGGGDQPQHF	TGTGCCAGCAGTCCAGCCATGGGGGGAGGGGATCAGCCCCAGCATTTT
TRBV2	TRBJ2-1	.	.	CASSRQASSYNEQFF	TGTGCCAGCAGTCGACAGGCAAGCTCCTACAATGAGCAGTTCTTC
TRBV7-9	TRBJ2-3	.	.	CASSLGTGDTQYF	TGTGCCAGCAGCTTAGGCACAGGGGATACGCAGTATTTT
TRBV5-1	TRBJ1-1	.	.	CASSSGRTEAFF	TGCGCCAGCAGCTCTGGACGCACTGAAGCTTTCTTT
TRBV25-1	TRBJ1-5	few	TRBD1	CASSASDGTAGQPQHF	TGTGCCAGCAGCGCATCAGATGGGACAGCGGGTCAGCCCCAGCATTTT
TRBV11-2	TRBJ2-7	.	.	CASSPTGLNYEQYF	TGTGCCAGCAGCCCCACGGGACTGAACTACGAGCAGTACTTC